These 12 T cell receptor beta chains were all obtained from the same sample, sequenced in a study of cytomegalovirus exposure and HLA in healthy donors. The PCR was carried out with 60 Vbeta primers and 13 Jbeta primers. Profiling relied on immunoSEQ multiplex PCR, and the TCRdb table lists in-frame clones only, not all of them. The sample records about 150,000 clones, 76% being singletons. Sequenced material: PBMCs. The receptor source for this set is a female donor in good health and CMV-seropositive.

J is TRBJ1-1 and V is TRBV19, with TRBD1 identical over 7 bases. Germline lookup yields CDR1 LNHDA and CDR2 SQIVND (reference sequence). The V gene end was trimmed by 3 bases and the J gene end by 3 bases; junction bases not matched to a gene: 1. The CDR3 has 13 amino acids. CDR3 loop: CASSIDRDTEAFF. CDR3 sequence (DNA): TGTGCCAGTAGTATCGACAGGGACACTGAAGCTTTCTTT. Full variable domain (outside the CDR3, taken from reference TRBV19 and TRBJ1-1): DGGITQSPKYLFRKEGQNVTLSCEQNLNHDAMYWYRQDPGQGLRLIYYSQIVNDFQKGDIAEGYSVSREKKESFPLTVTSAQKNPTAFYLCASSIDRDTEAFFGQGTRLTVV.

This clone was observed a single time. The genes are TRBV5-1 and TRBJ2-5; TRBD2 is a possible D gene (5 bases). With 0 bases removed from V and 11 bases from J, the gap between germline ends came to 17 bases. The CDR3 contains 14 residues. Per the germline V gene, CDR1 is SGHRS and CDR2 is YFSETQ. The CDR3 is CASSLAGVAREQYF. The CDR3 DNA sequence: TGCGCCAGCAGCTTGGCCGGGGTAGCAAGAGAGCAGTACTTC.

This clone was seen a handful of times. Here the CDR3 DNA reads TGTGCCATCGATCGCCTAGGAGATACGCAGTATTTT. Residues: CAIDRLGDTQYF. The gene calls are TRBV7-9 and TRBJ2-3; D is unclear. Trimming left V 10 bases short and J 5 bases short, with 13 bases between. CDR1 is SEHNR and CDR2 is FQNEAQ in the germline V gene (reference sequence). CDR3 length: 12 residues.

The CDR3 spells CASIRTSAGYEQYF. The CDR3 bases are TGTGCCAGCATTCGGACTAGCGCAGGCTACGAGCAGTACTTC. The gene calls are TRBV6-1 and TRBJ2-7; 9 positions match TRBD2. Germline CDR1 reads MNHNS; CDR2 reads SASEGT. The CDR3 totals 14 residues. The V and J ends lost 7 bases and 3 bases, in that order; junction bases with no gene match: 7.

This chain joins TRBV7-9 and TRBJ2-1, with D perhaps TRBD2 (6 bases). CDR1 SEHNR and CDR2 FQNEAQ come from the germline V gene (reference sequence). V lost 1 base to trimming and J lost 5 bases, with 9 bases between them. CDR3 length: 14 residues. Here the CDR3 DNA reads TGTGCCAGCAGCTTAGGGGAGGTGAACAATGAGCAGTTCTTC. Translation gives CASSLGEVNNEQFF.

This clone was detected a few times. The chain is built from TRBV10-2 and TRBJ2-7, with TRBD1 matching 8 bases. From germline, CDR1 is WSHSY and CDR2 SAAADI. The V and J ends lost 3 bases and 6 bases, in that order; junction bases with no gene match: 13. The CDR3 consists of 16 residues. The CDR3 coding sequence is TGCGCCAGCAGTGATAGGACAGGGTCCCTAGCCGGCGAGCAGTACTTC. Residues: CASSDRTGSLAGEQYF.

The chain employs TRBV6-5 and TRBJ1-1; 7 bases are shared with TRBD1. Germline CDR1 is MNHEY and CDR2 is SVGAGI. The CDR3 runs to 13 residues. V gave up 7 bases and J gave up 4 bases; unmatched junction bases: 6. CDR3 coding DNA: TGTGCCAGCAAAGTCCCAGGGGGCACTGAAGCTTTCTTT. Translated, it gives CASKVPGGTEAFF.

J is TRBJ1-4 and V is TRBV4-2; D not certain. Trimming shortened V by 0 bases and J by 3 bases, and 11 bases separated the two germline ends. The CDR3 covers 16 residues. Germline lookup yields CDR1 LGHNA and CDR2 YNFKEQ. The CDR3 coding sequence is TGTGCCAGCAGCCAAGATCGAGGCAGCTCTAATGAAAAACTGTTTTTT. It yields the protein CASSQDRGSSNEKLFF.

This chain connects TRBV7-3 to TRBJ2-7, with 7 bases matching TRBD1. The CDR3 spans 13 residues. J was trimmed by 4 bases and V by 5 bases; bases with no gene match: 5. Germline V gene sequence: CDR1 SGHTA, CDR2 FQGTGA. The CDR3 DNA follows: TGTGCCAGCAGCCCAGGGACAGATTACGAGCAGTACTTC. This translates into CASSPGTDYEQYF.

This clone was seen a few times. Here the CDR3 DNA reads TGCGCCAGCAGCCCAGGGGGAGCACCACGAAACACCATATATTTT. It encodes CASSPGGAPRNTIYF. The rearrangement uses TRBV5-1 and TRBJ1-3; 7 nucleotides agree with TRBD1. Germline trimming cut 4 bases from V and 5 bases from J; bases unmatched to any gene: 9. CDR1 and CDR2 (germline): SGHRS, YFSETQ. The CDR3 totals 15 residues.

The genes are TRBV28 and TRBJ1-3; possibly TRBD1 for D (5 bases). Per germline, CDR1 MDHEN and CDR2 SYDVKM. The CDR3 totals 15 residues. With 4 bases removed from V and 1 base from J, the gap between germline ends came to 11 bases. Written as DNA, the CDR3 is TGTGCCAGCAGTTCCGCACAGGCTTCTGGAAACACCATATATTTT. Its protein product is CASSSAQASGNTIYF.

This clone has a handful of counts. V is TRBV7-3 and J is TRBJ2-2; 8 bases map to TRBD2. The V gene end was trimmed by 2 bases and the J gene end by 1 base; junction bases not matched to a gene: 3. Germline CDR1 reads SGHTA; CDR2 reads FQGTGA. CDR3 length: 16 amino acids. CDR3 coding DNA: TGTGCCAGCAGCTTACAGGCGGGAGGGAACACCGGGGAGCTGTTTTTT. It is translated as CASSLQAGGNTGELFF.